What follows are 11 T cell receptor beta chains derived from one specimen sequenced in a study of shared clonotypes between healthy human individuals. Clones were read by immunoSEQ multiplex PCR, and TCRdb kept only the in-frame ones, dropping some. Among around 2.1 million clones listed, roughly 95% were seen once. What was sequenced was naive CD4+ T cells sorted from blood. Subset noted: CD45RA+ positively selected. Source of these receptors: a man younger than 35 in good health.

This chain joins TRBV5-1 and TRBJ2-5; D may correspond to TRBD1 or TRBD2 (5 bases each). Trimming shortened V by 4 bases and J by 0 bases, and 10 bases separated the two germline ends. The CDR3 has 14 residues. Germline CDR1 reads SGHRS; CDR2 reads YFSETQ. CDR3: CASSPGPYQETQYF. The DNA for the CDR3 is TGCGCCAGCAGCCCGGGGCCGTACCAAGAGACCCAGTACTTC.

The chain couples TRBV19 to TRBJ2-3; D perhaps matches TRBD2 (5 bases). The V gene's germline CDR1 is LNHDA and CDR2 SQIVND (reference sequence). V lost 5 bases, J lost 6 bases, and 9 bases lay in between. The CDR3 has 12 residues. Written as DNA, the CDR3 is TGTGCCAGTAGTGGAGGTATGGATACGCAGTATTTT. This codes for CASSGGMDTQYF. The variable domain in full, completed from reference TRBV19 and TRBJ2-3, reads DGGITQSPKYLFRKEGQNVTLSCEQNLNHDAMYWYRQDPGQGLRLIYYSQIVNDFQKGDIAEGYSVSREKKESFPLTVTSAQKNPTAFYLCASSGGMDTQYFGPGTRLTVL.

The chain joins TRBV19 to TRBJ2-5, with D tentatively TRBD1 (5 bases). The CDR3 length is 16 residues. Trimming shortened V by 0 bases and J by 7 bases, and 18 bases separated the two germline ends. Germline V gene lookup returns CDR1 LNHDA and CDR2 SQIVND (reference sequence). The CDR3 DNA follows: TGTGCCAGTAGTATAGAGGCAGGGTCCGGTATCGGGACCCAGTACTTC. It is translated as CASSIEAGSGIGTQYF.

The V and J genes are TRBV7-9 and TRBJ1-6, with 7 bases lining up with TRBD1. Germline assignment: CDR1 SEHNR and CDR2 FQNEAQ (reference sequence). The J segment lost 8 bases and the V segment lost 4 bases, leaving 8 bases of the junction unmatched. This CDR3 has 15 residues. The CDR3 sequence is CASSSTGQTYSPLHF. CDR3 nucleotides: TGTGCCAGCAGCTCCACGGGACAGACGTATTCACCCCTCCACTTT. Variable domain in full (rest from reference TRBV7-9 and TRBJ1-6): DTGVSQNPRHKITKRGQNVTFRCDPISEHNRLYWYRQTLGQGPEFLTYFQNEAQLEKSRLLSDRFSAERPKGSFSTLEIQRTEQGDSAMYLCASSSTGQTYSPLHFGNGTRLTVT.

The chain employs TRBV5-6 and TRBJ2-1; D may be TRBD1 or TRBD2 (5 bases each). The CDR3 length is 13 residues. The V gene's germline CDR1 is SGHDT and CDR2 YYEEEE. Trimming stripped 4 bases from V and 6 bases from J, with 11 bases between. This CDR3 is CASSGAAANEQFF. The CDR3 coding sequence is TGTGCCAGCAGCGGGGCAGCGGCCAATGAGCAGTTCTTC. Combining the CDR3 with reference TRBV5-6 and TRBJ2-1 gives the whole variable domain DAGVTQSPTHLIKTRGQQVTLRCSPKSGHDTVSWYQQALGQGPQFIFQYYEEEERQRGNFPDRFSGHQFPNYSSELNVNALLLGDSALYLCASSGAAANEQFFGPGTRLTVL.

The chain carries TRBV9 and TRBJ2-5; 9 bases agree with TRBD2. CDR3 length equals 16 residues. Unmatched junction bases numbered 11, after V lost 2 bases and J lost 6 bases. Per the germline V gene, CDR1 is SGDLS and CDR2 is YYNGEE. In DNA form, the CDR3 reads TGTGCCAGCAGCGTCGGAGGACTAGCGAATGTCAAGACCCAGTACTTC. Residues: CASSVGGLANVKTQYF.

A word on this clone: This CDR3 is also generated by other DNA sequences in the sample. This chain's CDR3 is CASRPGQAYEQYF. DNA for the CDR3: TGTGCCAGCAGGCCGGGACAGGCCTACGAGCAGTACTTC. J is TRBJ2-7 and V is TRBV2; 8 bases are shared with TRBD1. Germline V gene sequence: CDR1 SNHLY, CDR2 FYNNEI. J lost 2 bases, V lost 6 bases, and 3 bases had no gene match. This CDR3 region has 13 residues.

A word on this clone: The sample has other DNA sequences that encode this CDR3 too. The rearrangement joins TRBV2 to TRBJ1-1, with D hard to call. The ends were cut back, 6 bases at V and 0 bases at J, with 8 bases in the middle. Germline-derived CDR1 and CDR2 are SNHLY and FYNNEI. This CDR3 region has 13 residues. The CDR3 nucleotides read TGTGCCAGCAGCAGAAGTATGAACACTGAAGCTTTCTTT. This encodes CASSRSMNTEAFF.

The rearrangement uses TRBV5-6 and TRBJ2-7; TRBD2 might be the D (6 bases). The germline V and J ends were trimmed by 4 bases and 6 bases, with 17 bases remaining between them. Germline-derived CDR1 and CDR2 are SGHDT and YYEEEE. This CDR3 has 14 amino acids. CDR3 nucleotides: TGTGCCAGCAGCCCAGGGACTGGGTCCCGCGAGCAGTACTTC. Translation gives CASSPGTGSREQYF.

This chain connects TRBV6-1 to TRBJ1-2; 7 nucleotides match TRBD1. The CDR3 is 14 amino acids. V was pared by 0 bases and J by 4 bases, with 2 bases of the junction left unmatched. Germline CDR1 reads MNHNS; CDR2 reads SASEGT. Here the CDR3 reads CASSEAGQFYGYTF. In nucleotides, the CDR3 is TGTGCCAGCAGTGAAGCGGGACAGTTCTATGGCTACACCTTC.

The rearrangement uses TRBV30 and TRBJ2-5; TRBD2 agrees at 8 bases. CDR1 is GTSNPN and CDR2 is SVGIG in the germline V gene (reference sequence). Trimming removed 0 bases from V and 4 bases from J; junction bases left unmatched: 7. CDR3 length equals 15 residues. The CDR3 sequence is CAWSVSAGVIETQYF. The CDR3 region has the DNA TGTGCCTGGAGTGTCTCAGCGGGGGTGATAGAGACCCAGTACTTC.